This TCR beta chain is from a study of blood T cells in healthy people across ages. It was with a sample-barcoded 5' primer and a J-beta primer mix that a second PCR of roughly 7 to 12 cycles was run. TCRdb re-called the 5' RACE reads with MiXCR, one entry per CDR3 protein. There are 1.5 million to 2 million distinct CDR3 sequences in the sample; 28% occur only once, and about 7.7% lies in the top ten. The germline gives CDR1 SGHTA, CDR2 FQGNSA. This CDR3 contains 15 residues. Sequences were obtained from blood. The source of this sequence is a woman between 25 and 40 years old in good health. V gene TRBV7-2 combines with J gene TRBJ2-4; 10 bases line up with TRBD1. The J call could be wrong; TRBJ2-7 is a better fit for the DNA end. CDR3 region: CASSLDRDRGYEQYF. The CDR3, as DNA: TGTGCCAGCAGCCTCGACCGGGACAGGGGCTACGAGCAGTACTTC.